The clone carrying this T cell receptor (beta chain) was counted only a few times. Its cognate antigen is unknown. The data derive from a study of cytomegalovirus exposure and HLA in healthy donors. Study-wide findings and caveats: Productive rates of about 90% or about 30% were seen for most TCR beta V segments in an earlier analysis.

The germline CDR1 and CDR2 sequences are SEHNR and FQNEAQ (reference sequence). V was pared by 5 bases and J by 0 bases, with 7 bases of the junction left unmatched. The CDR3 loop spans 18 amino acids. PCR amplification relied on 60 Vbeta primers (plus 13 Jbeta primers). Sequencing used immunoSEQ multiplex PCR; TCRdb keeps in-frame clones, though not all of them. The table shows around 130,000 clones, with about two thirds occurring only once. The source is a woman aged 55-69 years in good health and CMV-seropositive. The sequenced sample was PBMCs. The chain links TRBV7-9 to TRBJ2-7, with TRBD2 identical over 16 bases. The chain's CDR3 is CASSAPGLAGGLSYEQYF. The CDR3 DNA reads TGTGCCAGCAGCGCCCCGGGACTAGCGGGGGGGCTCTCCTACGAGCAGTACTTC.